A single sample is the source of the 14 T cell receptor beta chains below, sequenced in a study of cytomegalovirus exposure and HLA in healthy donors. Only in-frame clones appear in the TCRdb table, and some are missing; sequencing was by immunoSEQ multiplex PCR. The sample shows 90,000 to 100,000 clones, more than 75% of them seen only once. Sequenced material: PBMCs. These receptor sequences come from a man aged 18 to 30 in good health and CMV-seropositive.

The chain is built from TRBV27 and TRBJ1-2; 9 bases agree with TRBD1. Trimming took 0 bases from V and 0 from J; bases not matched to a gene: 5. This CDR3 has 17 amino acids. CDR1 MNHEY and CDR2 SMNVEV come from the germline V gene (reference sequence). CDR3 DNA sequence: TGTGCCAGCAGTTTATCCGGGACAGGGAGTACTAACTATGGCTACACCTTC. Protein: CASSLSGTGSTNYGYTF.

The chain employs TRBV2 and TRBJ2-7, with 7 positions matching TRBD1. With V trimmed by 7 bases and J by 3 bases, 9 bases remained unmatched. The germline CDR1 and CDR2 sequences are SNHLY and FYNNEI. The CDR3 spans 14 residues. The DNA of the CDR3 is TGTGCCAGCACTACCGAGGACAGGCTCTACGAGCAGTACTTC. This sequence encodes CASTTEDRLYEQYF.

The chain uses TRBV2 and TRBJ1-1; possibly TRBD1 for D (6 bases). Between the trimmed V and J ends, which lost 7 bases and 0 bases, there was a span of 9 bases. Germline CDR1 SNHLY, CDR2 FYNNEI. The CDR3 contains 13 residues. The CDR3 sequence is CASKDRLNTEAFF. Written as DNA, the CDR3 is TGTGCCAGCAAGGACAGACTGAACACTGAAGCTTTCTTT.

This chain links TRBV19 with TRBJ2-2; D is perhaps TRBD2 (5 bases). Germline V gene lookup returns CDR1 LNHDA and CDR2 SQIVND (reference sequence). Trimming took off 8 bases at V and 0 bases at J, with 10 bases between the two ends. There are 14 residues in the CDR3. The CDR3, as DNA: TGTGCCAGTGCCCGGGGAACGAACACCGGGGAGCTGTTTTTT. Its translation: CASARGTNTGELFF.

The chain uses TRBV7-3 and TRBJ2-6, with 8 bases aligning to TRBD1. Trimming took 0 bases from V and 3 from J; bases not matched to a gene: 7. The length of the CDR3 is 18 residues. Per the germline V gene, CDR1 is SGHTA and CDR2 is FQGTGA. The CDR3 spells CASSLTAGGNFGANVLTF. DNA for the CDR3: TGTGCCAGCAGCTTAACAGCAGGGGGCAACTTTGGGGCCAACGTCCTGACTTTC.

The chain joins TRBV19 to TRBJ2-7; the match to TRBD2 covers 8 bases. After removal of 2 bases from V and 5 bases from J, the junction contained 5 bases not matched to a gene. The V gene's germline CDR1 is LNHDA and CDR2 SQIVND (reference sequence). The CDR3 consists of 14 residues. This chain's CDR3 is CASSIRGLVHEQYF. The CDR3 DNA sequence: TGTGCCAGTAGTATAAGGGGACTAGTCCACGAGCAGTACTTC. The full variable domain, its missing parts supplied by reference TRBV19 and TRBJ2-7, is DGGITQSPKYLFRKEGQNVTLSCEQNLNHDAMYWYRQDPGQGLRLIYYSQIVNDFQKGDIAEGYSVSREKKESFPLTVTSAQKNPTAFYLCASSIRGLVHEQYFGPGTRLTVT.

V usage is TRBV5-1 and J usage is TRBJ2-5; 9 positions match TRBD2. The V gene's germline CDR1 is SGHRS and CDR2 YFSETQ. The length of the CDR3 is 16 residues. J was trimmed by 2 bases and V by 2 bases; bases with no gene match: 7. CDR3 nucleotide sequence: TGCGCCAGCAGCTTTTATCTAGCGGGGTCACAAGAGACCCAGTACTTC. Protein product: CASSFYLAGSQETQYF.

This clone has a single count. The V gene is TRBV7-2, the J gene TRBJ2-3; TRBD2 aligns across 8 bases. CDR1 SGHTA and CDR2 FQGNSA come from the germline V gene. The CDR3 loop spans 14 amino acids. V was pared by 4 bases and J by 6 bases, with 6 bases of the junction left unmatched. The CDR3 nucleotides are TGTGCCAGCAGCTACGCAGCGGGAGTCGATACGCAGTATTTT. Translating it yields CASSYAAGVDTQYF.

V gene TRBV19 combines with J gene TRBJ1-2; unclear D gene. Per germline, CDR1 LNHDA and CDR2 SQIVND (reference sequence). Deletions cut 6 bases from V and 4 bases from J, with 12 bases between. This CDR3 has 13 amino acids. This chain's CDR3 is CASSPDWSYGYTF. The CDR3 bases are TGTGCCAGTAGCCCGGACTGGTCCTATGGCTACACCTTC.

The chain couples TRBV25-1 to TRBJ1-1, with a weak D call TRBD1 (5 bases). CDR1 and CDR2 (germline): MGHDK, SYGVNS. Trimming shortened V by 5 bases and J by 3 bases, and 13 bases separated the two germline ends. CDR3 size: 14 residues. The CDR3 coding sequence is TGTGCCAGCAGTCAGGGTCTCACGGACACTGAAGCTTTCTTT. Protein product: CASSQGLTDTEAFF.

The genes are TRBV18 and TRBJ2-1, with 11 bases aligning to TRBD2. CDR1 and CDR2 (germline): KGHSH, LQKENI. The CDR3 has 16 residues. Unmatched junction bases numbered 8, after V lost 3 bases and J lost 7 bases. This CDR3 is CASSPLSGGVSNEQFF. Written as DNA, the CDR3 is TGTGCCAGCTCACCCCTTAGCGGGGGGGTATCGAATGAGCAGTTCTTC. Full variable domain (remainder filled in from reference TRBV18 and TRBJ2-1): NAGVMQNPRHLVRRRGQEARLRCSPMKGHSHVYWYRQLPEEGLKFMVYLQKENIIDESGMPKERFSAEFPKEGPSILRIQQVVRGDSAAYFCASSPLSGGVSNEQFFGPGTRLTVL.

The rearrangement uses TRBV12-5 and TRBJ1-5; D is unresolved. Deletions cut 1 base from V and 0 bases from J, with 13 bases between. Germline-derived CDR1 and CDR2 are LGHNT and FRNRAP. The CDR3 is 17 residues long. The CDR3 region has the DNA TGTGCTAGTGGTTTGGCCCTGACAAATTATAGCAATCAGCCCCAGCATTTT. Protein product: CASGLALTNYSNQPQHF. Together with reference TRBV12-5 and TRBJ1-5, the CDR3 gives the full variable domain: DARVTQTPRHKVTEMGQEVTMRCQPILGHNTVFWYRQTMMQGLELLAYFRNRAPLDDSGMPKDRFSAEMPDATLATLKIQPSEPRDSAVYFCASGLALTNYSNQPQHFGDGTRLSIL.

This clone has a single count. V is TRBV25-1 and J is TRBJ2-1, with TRBD2 identical over 11 bases. The CDR3 runs to 15 residues. V shed 8 bases, J shed 1 base, and the junction held 4 bases outside the gene matches. From germline, CDR1 is MGHDK and CDR2 SYGVNS. The CDR3 coding sequence is TGTGCCAGCTCTAGCGGGGGGTCGTCCTACAATGAGCAGTTCTTC. Its protein product is CASSSGGSSYNEQFF. Full variable domain (outside the CDR3, taken from reference TRBV25-1 and TRBJ2-1): EADIYQTPRYLVIGTGKKITLECSQTMGHDKMYWYQQDPGMELHLIHYSYGVNSTEKGDLSSESTVSRIRTEHFPLTLESARPSHTSQYLCASSSGGSSYNEQFFGPGTRLTVL.

The chain carries TRBV29-1 and TRBJ1-4; the match to TRBD1 covers 9 bases. V lost 6 bases, J lost 2 bases, and 7 bases stayed unmatched. This CDR3 contains 15 residues. Germline CDR1 and CDR2: SQVTM and ANQGSEA. The CDR3 region is CSVPGQGTTNEKLFF. DNA of the CDR3: TGCAGCGTACCCGGACAGGGGACTACTAATGAAAAACTGTTTTTT.